This T cell receptor beta chain was identified in a study of blood T cell repertoires in COVID-19. For the study at large: Sites across the United States, Italy and Spain contributed samples from acute and convalescent COVID-19.

Trimming took 4 bases from V and 6 from J; bases not matched to a gene: 13. Per the germline V gene, CDR1 is SNHLY and CDR2 is FYNNEI. The CDR3 contains 17 residues. Participants, 18 to 89 years old, spanned under 25 US areas. Cohort placement rested on clinical history that participants reported themselves. Exposed enrollees encountered a COVID-19 case at some point within 2 weeks before study entry. Profiling relied on immunoSEQ multiplex PCR, and the TCRdb table lists in-frame clones only, not all of them. The sample includes about 220,000 clones, around 91% seen only once; the top ten take about 15%.

The chain has TRBV2 and TRBJ2-1; 9 bases agree with TRBD2. The source of this sequence is a man younger than 45 who had been exposed to COVID-19. Sequencing was performed on PBMCs or T cells enriched from blood (not recorded which). Written as DNA, the CDR3 is TGTGCCAGCAGTGTGGGCCGCGGGGGGGCCTTATCCAATGAGCAGTTCTTC. As protein: CASSVGRGGALSNEQFF.